This T cell receptor beta chain stems from a study of cytomegalovirus exposure and HLA in healthy donors. The V and J ends lost 0 bases and 4 bases respectively, with 3 bases between them. The CDR3 consists of 12 residues. Germline V gene sequence: CDR1 SGDLS, CDR2 YYNGEE. A multiplex PCR was run with 60 Vbeta primers and 13 Jbeta primers. Libraries were prepared by immunoSEQ multiplex PCR; TCRdb keeps only in-frame clonotypes and omits some of them. In the table there are 120,000 or so clones, about four fifths of which are singletons. Sequencing was carried out using PBMCs. The receptor comes from a male donor in good health and CMV-seropositive. V is TRBV9 and J is TRBJ2-3; D is unclear. In DNA form, the CDR3 reads TGTGCCAGCAGCGTAGCGGCAGATACGCAGTATTTT. It codes for CASSVAADTQYF.